A single sample is the source of the 7 T cell receptor beta chains below, sequenced in a study of T cells after yellow fever vaccination. TCRdb used MiXCR to reprocess the 5' RACE reads, holding one entry per CDR3 protein. The sample contains 250,000 to 300,000 distinct CDR3 sequences, approximately 13% of which appear only once. This material consisted of CD4+ T cells sorted from PBMCs, taken 45 days after the yellow fever booster vaccination. The receptors derive from a young man who received the YFV17D yellow fever vaccine.

This chain uses TRBV20-1 with TRBJ2-1, with 15 bases matching TRBD2. The CDR3 has 16 residues. The J segment lost 5 bases and the V segment lost 5 bases, leaving 7 bases of the junction unmatched. CDR1 and CDR2 (germline): DFQATT, SNEGSKA (reference sequence). The CDR3 protein is CSAGLAGGLLNNEQFF. The DNA of the CDR3 is TGCAGTGCTGGACTAGCGGGAGGGCTTTTGAACAATGAGCAGTTCTTC.

V and J are TRBV2 and TRBJ2-1; 13 nucleotides align to TRBD2. The CDR3 consists of 15 residues. Germline CDR1 SNHLY, CDR2 FYNNEI. Germline trimming cut 5 bases from V and 7 bases from J; bases unmatched to any gene: 5. CDR3 in DNA: TGTGCCAGCAGTACTAGCGGGAGGGCCTTTAATGAGCAGTTCTTC. Encoded protein: CASSTSGRAFNEQFF.

The genes are TRBV15 and TRBJ2-7; D gene uncertain. Germline V gives CDR1 LNHNV, CDR2 YYDKDF (reference sequence). The CDR3 consists of 12 residues. V dropped 1 base and J dropped 2 bases, with 3 bases sitting between them. CDR3 amino acids: CATSRGAYEQYF. The CDR3, as DNA: TGTGCCACCAGCAGAGGGGCCTACGAGCAGTACTTC.

This clonotype occurred a few times. The chain employs TRBV9 and TRBJ2-2, with a tentative D call TRBD1 (6 bases). The V gene lost 2 bases and the J gene lost 0 bases, with 14 bases spanning the gap. Germline V lookup: CDR1 SGDLS, CDR2 YYNGEE. This CDR3 spans 17 amino acids. The CDR3 here is CASSVARGSTNTGELFF. The CDR3 DNA reads as TGTGCCAGCAGCGTTGCCAGGGGCAGCACGAACACCGGGGAGCTGTTTTTT.

V gene TRBV20-1 combines with J gene TRBJ2-7; 8 nucleotides line up with TRBD1. This CDR3 contains 19 residues. Germline V CDR1 and CDR2: DFQATT, SNEGSKA (reference sequence). Germline trimming cut 3 bases from V and 2 bases from J; bases unmatched to any gene: 21. In DNA, the CDR3 is TGCAGTGCTAGCAAGGACAGGGTTAGAGGGGAAGTTTGGACCTACGAGCAGTACTTC. This sequence encodes CSASKDRVRGEVWTYEQYF.

This clonotype was detected only a few times. The chain has TRBV10-3 and TRBJ2-7; D not certain. Trimming removed 6 bases at V and 6 bases at J, with 12 bases between. The CDR3 has 12 residues. CDR1 is ENHRY and CDR2 is SYGVKD in the germline V gene. CDR3 amino acids: CAISTRRREQYF. CDR3 DNA sequence: TGTGCCATCAGCACCAGGCGGCGCGAGCAGTACTTC.

The J gene is TRBJ2-7, the V gene TRBV7-2; maybe TRBD2 (6 bases). V was pared by 2 bases and J by 7 bases, with 21 bases between. The CDR3 runs 16 residues. The germline CDR1 and CDR2 sequences are SGHTA and FQGNSA. The CDR3 DNA reads TGTGCCAGCAGCTTAAATATCGTTCGGACGGGGAGGGAGCAGTACTTC. Residues: CASSLNIVRTGREQYF.